One T cell receptor beta chain is described in this entry. What it recognizes is unknown. Libraries were prepared by immunoSEQ multiplex PCR; TCRdb keeps only in-frame clonotypes and omits some of them. The sample lists about 140,000 clones, about 91% seen once, with around 2.7% in the top ten. The data derive from a study of T cell responses to AZD1222 COVID-19 vaccine. Overall study results and limits: Unmutated variant regions are reportedly targeted by nearly half of spike-specific TCRs. The peak T cell response came first, and repertoires were sampled only after it. Along spike, vaccine-associated CD4 TCRs were found throughout, with dominance at 160-218 and 743-854.

Germline-derived CDR1 and CDR2 are SGHAT and FQNNGV. V shed 5 bases and J shed 0 bases, with 11 bases lying between them. This CDR3 spans 14 amino acids. The starting material was peripheral blood, obtained on day 0 of AZD1222 vaccination. V is TRBV11-2 and J is TRBJ2-7; D tentatively fits TRBD1 or TRBD2 (5 bases each). The receptor comes from an adult in good health. The CDR3 DNA follows: TGTGCCAGCAGCCCCGTTGGGACCTCCTACGAGCAGTACTTC. Protein product: CASSPVGTSYEQYF.